This T cell receptor (beta chain) was observed in a study of T cell changes during pregnancy in multiple sclerosis. The table came from immunoSEQ multiplex PCR; TCRdb's copy has only in-frame clones and leaves some out. The data contain about 92,000 clones, 80% to 95% of them singletons. There are 15 residues in the CDR3. The V and J ends lost 2 bases and 3 bases respectively, with 11 bases between them. Germline assignment: CDR1 SEHNR and CDR2 FQNEAQ (reference sequence). The receptor was isolated from a female donor with multiple sclerosis, enrolled in a pregnancy study. The specimen was peripheral blood, collected in the first trimester of pregnancy. The genes are TRBV7-9 and TRBJ2-1; D might be TRBD2 (6 bases). Here the CDR3 reads CASSLKAGFYNEQFF. The CDR3 DNA reads TGTGCCAGCAGCTTAAAGGCGGGGTTCTACAATGAGCAGTTCTTC.